The rows below give T cell receptor beta chains drawn from one sample of a study of shared clonotypes between healthy human individuals. Data came from immunoSEQ multiplex PCR; TCRdb stores just in-frame clones and leaves some out. The sample includes about 180,000 clones, about 93% seen only once; the top ten take 0.067%. The sequencing input was naive CD4+ T cells sorted from blood. The receptor source for this set is a woman aged 30 to 39 in good health. Both conserved end residues are part of each CDR3. A D gene is named only where the DNA matches it firmly. Size values are once, few and many counts, or a class for expanded clones, and some rows have none.

j_call: TRBJ2-7; d_call: .; clone_size: .; cdr3_length: 14; v_call: TRBV7-9; cdr3_nt: TGTGCCAGCAGCTTAGCGGGTTCTCTTCTGGAGCAGTACTTC; cdr3_aa: CASSLAGSLLEQYF
j_call: TRBJ2-7; d_call: TRBD2; clone_size: once; cdr3_length: 16; v_call: TRBV7-2; cdr3_nt: TGTGCCAGCAGCTGGCCGGGACTAGCGGGAGTGTACGAGCAGTACTTC; cdr3_aa: CASSWPGLAGVYEQYF
j_call: TRBJ2-7; d_call: TRBD2; clone_size: .; cdr3_length: 16; v_call: TRBV4-1; cdr3_nt: TGCGCCAGCAGCCAAGGGAGACTAGCGGGAGCCCCCGAGCAGTACTTC; cdr3_aa: CASSQGRLAGAPEQYF
j_call: TRBJ2-1; d_call: .; clone_size: once; cdr3_length: 14; v_call: TRBV30; cdr3_nt: TGTGCCTGGAGTCGCAGCGGCCTTTACAATGAGCAGTTCTTC; cdr3_aa: CAWSRSGLYNEQFF
j_call: TRBJ1-2; d_call: .; clone_size: .; cdr3_length: 17; v_call: TRBV7-2; cdr3_nt: TGTGCCAGCAGTAAATCCCGGGACCCGACGACCCTTATTGGCTACACCTTC; cdr3_aa: CASSKSRDPTTLIGYTF
j_call: TRBJ2-7; d_call: .; clone_size: .; cdr3_length: 13; v_call: TRBV7-8; cdr3_nt: TGTGCCAGCAGCTATACCCGTGACTACGAGCAGTACTTC; cdr3_aa: CASSYTRDYEQYF
j_call: TRBJ2-5; d_call: .; clone_size: .; cdr3_length: 15; v_call: TRBV15; cdr3_nt: TGTGCCACCAGCAGATCCCGGGGCGTCCAAGAGACCCAGTACTTC; cdr3_aa: CATSRSRGVQETQYF
j_call: TRBJ1-4; d_call: .; clone_size: .; cdr3_length: 16; v_call: TRBV7-9; cdr3_nt: TGTGCCAGCAGCCTTGGGGCCGGAACAGATAATGAAAAACTGTTTTTT; cdr3_aa: CASSLGAGTDNEKLFF
j_call: TRBJ2-5; d_call: .; clone_size: .; cdr3_length: 14; v_call: TRBV18; cdr3_nt: TGTGCCAGCTCACCAGGGGCGGAGGCGAGGGAGCAGTACTTC; cdr3_aa: CASSPGAEAREQYF
j_call: TRBJ1-2; d_call: .; clone_size: .; cdr3_length: 16; v_call: TRBV2; cdr3_nt: TGTGCCAGCAGTGAGGGGAGGACAGCCGTACTTCATGGCTACACCTTC; cdr3_aa: CASSEGRTAVLHGYTF
j_call: TRBJ2-7; d_call: TRBD1; clone_size: .; cdr3_length: 14; v_call: TRBV29-1; cdr3_nt: TGCAGCGTTGAAGATCAAGACAGGGCCTACGAGCAGTACTTC; cdr3_aa: CSVEDQDRAYEQYF
j_call: TRBJ1-4; d_call: .; clone_size: .; cdr3_length: 16; v_call: TRBV6-5; cdr3_nt: TGTGCCAGCAGTTACGGTGGGGAGGGAACTAATGAAAAACTGTTTTTT; cdr3_aa: CASSYGGEGTNEKLFF
j_call: TRBJ2-6; d_call: TRBD2; clone_size: .; cdr3_length: 16; v_call: TRBV28; cdr3_nt: TGTGCCAGCAGACAAGATCGGGAGGCTGGGGCCAACGTCCTGACTTTC; cdr3_aa: CASRQDREAGANVLTF
j_call: TRBJ2-7; d_call: .; clone_size: .; cdr3_length: 14; v_call: TRBV5-1; cdr3_nt: TGCGCCAGCAGCTTGGCCTCAGGGCCCTACGAGCAGTACTTC; cdr3_aa: CASSLASGPYEQYF
j_call: TRBJ1-5; d_call: TRBD1; clone_size: .; cdr3_length: 18; v_call: TRBV6-1; cdr3_nt: TGTGCCAGCAGTGAATCCCGTTCGACAGGGGGCGGGAGGCAGCCCCAGCATTTT; cdr3_aa: CASSESRSTGGGRQPQHF
j_call: TRBJ2-5; d_call: .; clone_size: .; cdr3_length: 15; v_call: TRBV5-6; cdr3_nt: TGTGCCAGCAAAGTGGCAGGGGCCCTCCAAGAGACCCAGTACTTC; cdr3_aa: CASKVAGALQETQYF
j_call: TRBJ1-2; d_call: .; clone_size: .; cdr3_length: 13; v_call: TRBV25-1; cdr3_nt: TGTGCCAGCAGTGAGAAAGGATCCTATGGCTACACCTTC; cdr3_aa: CASSEKGSYGYTF
j_call: TRBJ2-7; d_call: .; clone_size: .; cdr3_length: 10; v_call: TRBV29-1; cdr3_nt: TGCAGCGTCATACGGGGCGAGCAGTACTTC; cdr3_aa: CSVIRGEQYF
j_call: TRBJ1-2; d_call: .; clone_size: .; cdr3_length: 13; v_call: TRBV28; cdr3_nt: TGTGCCAGCAGTACACAGGAATCTGGTGGCTACACCTTC; cdr3_aa: CASSTQESGGYTF
j_call: TRBJ2-7; d_call: TRBD2; clone_size: .; cdr3_length: 16; v_call: TRBV14; cdr3_nt: TGTGCCAGCAGCCTAGCGTGGACTAGCGGGAGTGGCGAGCAGTACTTC; cdr3_aa: CASSLAWTSGSGEQYF
j_call: TRBJ2-2; d_call: .; clone_size: .; cdr3_length: 11; v_call: TRBV7-6; cdr3_nt: TGTGCCAGCAGGGCAACCGGGGAGCTGTTTTTT; cdr3_aa: CASRATGELFF
j_call: TRBJ2-1; d_call: .; clone_size: .; cdr3_length: 14; v_call: TRBV4-1; cdr3_nt: TGCGCCAGCAGCCGAGACAGCTCCTACAATGAGCAGTTCTTC; cdr3_aa: CASSRDSSYNEQFF
j_call: TRBJ1-2; d_call: TRBD1; clone_size: .; cdr3_length: 14; v_call: TRBV6-1; cdr3_nt: TGTGCCAGCACTACAGGACAGGGTACCTATGGCTACACCTTC; cdr3_aa: CASTTGQGTYGYTF
j_call: TRBJ1-5; d_call: .; clone_size: few; cdr3_length: 14; v_call: TRBV28; cdr3_nt: TGTGCCAGCAGTCGGGAACAGGGAAATCAGCCCCAGCATTTT; cdr3_aa: CASSREQGNQPQHF
j_call: TRBJ1-2; d_call: .; clone_size: .; cdr3_length: 12; v_call: TRBV21-1; cdr3_nt: TGTGCCAGCGGGGCGGACCCCACAGGCTACACCTTC; cdr3_aa: CASGADPTGYTF
j_call: TRBJ2-2; d_call: .; clone_size: .; cdr3_length: 12; v_call: TRBV19; cdr3_nt: TGTGCCGCTCGGCTATACACCGGGGAGCTGTTTTTT; cdr3_aa: CAARLYTGELFF
j_call: TRBJ1-1; d_call: TRBD1; clone_size: .; cdr3_length: 13; v_call: TRBV29-1; cdr3_nt: TGCAGCGTTGAAGTCGGCCAGGGGGAGAGAACTTTCTTT; cdr3_aa: CSVEVGQGERTFF
j_call: TRBJ2-7; d_call: .; clone_size: .; cdr3_length: 13; v_call: TRBV5-1; cdr3_nt: TGCGCCAGCAGCTTGGGGCAGGACTACGAGCAGTACTTC; cdr3_aa: CASSLGQDYEQYF
j_call: TRBJ1-2; d_call: .; clone_size: .; cdr3_length: 18; v_call: TRBV18; cdr3_nt: TGTGCCAGCTCACCCGGCGGACAGAGACAAACTCGGAGCTATGGCTACACCTTC; cdr3_aa: CASSPGGQRQTRSYGYTF
j_call: TRBJ2-2; d_call: TRBD1; clone_size: .; cdr3_length: 16; v_call: TRBV5-1; cdr3_nt: TGCGCCAGTCGTCCCGGGACAGGGTTCAACACCGGGGAGCTGTTTTTT; cdr3_aa: CASRPGTGFNTGELFF
j_call: TRBJ1-1; d_call: .; clone_size: .; cdr3_length: 14; v_call: TRBV18; cdr3_nt: TGTGCCAGCTCACCCGAGACAGCCCGCACTGAAGCTTTCTTT; cdr3_aa: CASSPETARTEAFF
j_call: TRBJ2-7; d_call: .; clone_size: .; cdr3_length: 13; v_call: TRBV19; cdr3_nt: TGTGCCAGTAGTATCAGCCTGGCAAACGAGCAGTACTTC; cdr3_aa: CASSISLANEQYF
j_call: TRBJ2-7; d_call: .; clone_size: .; cdr3_length: 12; v_call: TRBV25-1; cdr3_nt: TGTGCCACCATGACGCGTGCCTACGAGCAGTACTTC; cdr3_aa: CATMTRAYEQYF
j_call: TRBJ1-1; d_call: .; clone_size: .; cdr3_length: 15; v_call: TRBV14; cdr3_nt: TGTGCCAGCAGCCAAGTAGGTCAGCGGTACACTGAAGCTTTCTTT; cdr3_aa: CASSQVGQRYTEAFF
j_call: TRBJ2-7; d_call: .; clone_size: .; cdr3_length: 14; v_call: TRBV28; cdr3_nt: TGTGCCAGCAGTTTAATTGGATCTACGAACGAGCAGTACTTC; cdr3_aa: CASSLIGSTNEQYF
j_call: TRBJ2-7; d_call: .; clone_size: .; cdr3_length: 12; v_call: TRBV28; cdr3_nt: TGTGCCAGCAGTTTGGTTAGCAACGAGCAGTACTTC; cdr3_aa: CASSLVSNEQYF
j_call: TRBJ2-7; d_call: .; clone_size: few; cdr3_length: 11; v_call: TRBV6-1; cdr3_nt: TGTGCCAGCAGTGAAATCTACGAGCAGTACTTC; cdr3_aa: CASSEIYEQYF
j_call: TRBJ1-2; d_call: .; clone_size: .; cdr3_length: 15; v_call: TRBV6-1; cdr3_nt: TGTGCCAGCAGTGAAAGTGGTGGGTGGGACTATGGCTACACCTTC; cdr3_aa: CASSESGGWDYGYTF
j_call: TRBJ1-5; d_call: .; clone_size: .; cdr3_length: 17; v_call: TRBV2; cdr3_nt: TGTGCCAGCAGTCTTCGGCGCGGGCATGCCGCGGGTCAGCCCCAGCATTTT; cdr3_aa: CASSLRRGHAAGQPQHF
j_call: TRBJ1-2; d_call: .; clone_size: .; cdr3_length: 14; v_call: TRBV28; cdr3_nt: TGTGCCAGCAGTTTAGACAGGACGGGCTATGGCTACACCTTC; cdr3_aa: CASSLDRTGYGYTF
j_call: TRBJ1-5; d_call: TRBD1; clone_size: once; cdr3_length: 15; v_call: TRBV9; cdr3_nt: TGTGCCAGCAGCGTTACAGGGGATGGCAATCAGCCCCAGCATTTT; cdr3_aa: CASSVTGDGNQPQHF
j_call: TRBJ2-7; d_call: .; clone_size: .; cdr3_length: 11; v_call: TRBV7-2; cdr3_nt: TGTGCCAGCAGCCGCTCCTACGAGCAGTACTTC; cdr3_aa: CASSRSYEQYF
j_call: TRBJ1-2; d_call: .; clone_size: .; cdr3_length: 13; v_call: TRBV15; cdr3_nt: TGTGCCACCAGCGAGGGACGGAGATATGGCTACACCTTC; cdr3_aa: CATSEGRRYGYTF
j_call: TRBJ2-7; d_call: .; clone_size: .; cdr3_length: 13; v_call: TRBV7-9; cdr3_nt: TGTGCCAGCAGCTGGGGGGGCATAGACGAGCAGTACTTC; cdr3_aa: CASSWGGIDEQYF
j_call: TRBJ2-7; d_call: .; clone_size: .; cdr3_length: 16; v_call: TRBV5-1; cdr3_nt: TGCGCCAGCAGCCTCCTTGGAGCAGACTTTACCTACGAGCAGTACTTC; cdr3_aa: CASSLLGADFTYEQYF
j_call: TRBJ2-7; d_call: .; clone_size: few; cdr3_length: 12; v_call: TRBV7-6; cdr3_nt: TGTGCCAGCAGCCCAGGGCCGGGCGAGCAGTACTTC; cdr3_aa: CASSPGPGEQYF
j_call: TRBJ2-2; d_call: TRBD1; clone_size: .; cdr3_length: 17; v_call: TRBV10-3; cdr3_nt: TGTGCCAACTCGACAGGGTTCAAGCTAACCAACACCGGGGAGCTGTTTTTT; cdr3_aa: CANSTGFKLTNTGELFF
j_call: TRBJ1-1; d_call: .; clone_size: .; cdr3_length: 14; v_call: TRBV18; cdr3_nt: TGTGCCAGCTCACCACGTGGGGATTCGTTTGAAGCTTTCTTT; cdr3_aa: CASSPRGDSFEAFF
j_call: TRBJ1-2; d_call: TRBD1; clone_size: .; cdr3_length: 17; v_call: TRBV5-1; cdr3_nt: TGCGCCAGCAGCGTGGCCGGGACAGGGGATGGAGTAAGCGGCTACACCTTC; cdr3_aa: CASSVAGTGDGVSGYTF
j_call: TRBJ2-7; d_call: .; clone_size: .; cdr3_length: 14; v_call: TRBV5-1; cdr3_nt: TGCGCCAGCAGCTTAAACTCCCCCCGGGACTGGAGTTACTTC; cdr3_aa: CASSLNSPRDWSYF
j_call: TRBJ1-5; d_call: .; clone_size: .; cdr3_length: 15; v_call: TRBV19; cdr3_nt: TGTGCCAGTAGTATTTCCGGACAGCAAATTCAGCCCCAGCATTTT; cdr3_aa: CASSISGQQIQPQHF
j_call: TRBJ1-1; d_call: .; clone_size: .; cdr3_length: 11; v_call: TRBV2; cdr3_nt: TGTGCCAGCAAGGCGTACACTGAAGCTTTCTTT; cdr3_aa: CASKAYTEAFF
j_call: TRBJ2-2; d_call: .; clone_size: .; cdr3_length: 13; v_call: TRBV28; cdr3_nt: TGTGCCAGCAGCACCGAAAGCACCGGGGAGCTGTTTTTT; cdr3_aa: CASSTESTGELFF
j_call: TRBJ1-1; d_call: .; clone_size: .; cdr3_length: 11; v_call: TRBV6-1; cdr3_nt: TGTGCCAGCATCCGAAACACTGAAGCTTTCTTT; cdr3_aa: CASIRNTEAFF
j_call: TRBJ1-3; d_call: .; clone_size: .; cdr3_length: 15; v_call: TRBV10-2; cdr3_nt: TGCGCCAGCAGCGAAGGACAGATCTCTGGAAACACCATATATTTT; cdr3_aa: CASSEGQISGNTIYF
j_call: TRBJ1-2; d_call: .; clone_size: .; cdr3_length: 12; v_call: TRBV28; cdr3_nt: TGTGCCACCTTAGAAAAGGGCGCTGGCTACACCTTC; cdr3_aa: CATLEKGAGYTF
j_call: TRBJ2-7; d_call: .; clone_size: few; cdr3_length: 11; v_call: TRBV11-2; cdr3_nt: TGTGCCAGCAGCCAACGGGGTGAGCAGTACTTC; cdr3_aa: CASSQRGEQYF
j_call: TRBJ1-1; d_call: .; clone_size: once; cdr3_length: 13; v_call: TRBV27; cdr3_nt: TGTGCCAGCAGCGGACACGGGAACACTGAAGCTTTCTTT; cdr3_aa: CASSGHGNTEAFF
j_call: TRBJ1-2; d_call: .; clone_size: .; cdr3_length: 12; v_call: TRBV7-9; cdr3_nt: TGTGCCAGCAGCTTCGAGGGGGATGGCCACACCTTC; cdr3_aa: CASSFEGDGHTF